This T cell receptor beta chain was recorded in a study of CD8 T cells in Susac syndrome. Trimming cost V 0 bases and J 8 bases, with 13 bases left between them. This CDR3 is 15 amino acids long. CDR1 is ENHRY, CDR2 SYGVKD, per germline. RNA was extracted with the RNeasy kit, and a quantity of about 0.45 to 1 ug was reverse transcribed using random hexamers. TCRdb analysed the immunoSEQ multiplex PCR reads with MiXCR anew, one entry per CDR3 protein. The sample carries about 90,000 distinct CDR3 sequences, approximately 96% recorded once. The sample comprised CD8+ T cells from PBMCs. The chain has TRBV10-3 and TRBJ1-4; D might be TRBD1 (5 bases). The sequence derives from a human donor with Susac syndrome. This chain's CDR3 is CAISESPGLEEKLFF. The CDR3 DNA follows: TGTGCCATCAGTGAGTCGCCAGGGCTAGAGGAAAAACTGTTTTTT.